Below are 7 T cell receptor beta chains sequenced from a single sample in a study of PD-L1 blockade in urothelial cancer. Assay used: immunoSEQ multiplex PCR; TCRdb lists only in-frame clones, some missing. Of about 56,000 clones listed, about 86% are singletons. The source was PBMCs, collected around atezolizumab (anti-PD-L1) treatment. The receptors originated from a man in his fifties with urothelial cancer.

The CDR3 protein is CASRIQGGTEAFF. As DNA, the CDR3 is TGTGCCAGCAGGATTCAGGGGGGCACTGAAGCTTTCTTT. The genes are TRBV28 and TRBJ1-1; TRBD1 agrees at 7 bases. Unmatched junction bases numbered 5, after V lost 6 bases and J lost 4 bases. The germline V gene has CDR1 MDHEN and CDR2 SYDVKM. The CDR3 consists of 13 residues.

This chain uses TRBV30 with TRBJ2-3, with 7 bases fitting TRBD1. V shed 3 bases, J shed 1 base, and the junction held 16 bases outside the gene matches. Germline values: CDR1 GTSNPN, CDR2 SVGIG (reference sequence). This CDR3 region has 18 residues. CDR3 nucleotide sequence: TGTGCCTGGAGGGGACAGTTCAATCTACGAGCCCGCACAGATACGCAGTATTTT. Its protein product is CAWRGQFNLRARTDTQYF.

This clone was seen a single time. This chain joins TRBV30 and TRBJ2-5, with 7 bases aligning to TRBD1. This CDR3 has 15 amino acids. Per the germline V gene, CDR1 is GTSNPN and CDR2 is SVGIG (reference sequence). V lost 0 bases, J lost 2 bases, and 6 bases stayed unmatched. The DNA of the CDR3 is TGTGCCTGGAGTGTACAGGGACAGTTTCAAGAGACCCAGTACTTC. Encoded protein: CAWSVQGQFQETQYF.

As DNA, the CDR3 is TGTGCCAGCAGCTTAAGGGGAAATGCCGGGGAGCTGTTTTTT. It translates to CASSLRGNAGELFF. The V gene is TRBV7-2, the J gene TRBJ2-2; perhaps TRBD1 as D (5 bases). The V gene's germline CDR1 is SGHTA and CDR2 FQGNSA. Trimming took 2 bases from V and 6 from J, leaving 10 bases between them. CDR3 length equals 14 residues.

This clone was picked up a small number of times. The chain is built from TRBV11-2 and TRBJ1-2; D not certain. Germline CDR1 and CDR2: SGHAT and FQNNGV. Trimming stripped 0 bases from V and 7 bases from J, with 12 bases between. The CDR3 length is 14 residues. The CDR3 DNA is TGTGCCAGCAGCTTAGATTTTTCGGGTCTTGGCTACACCTTC. This encodes CASSLDFSGLGYTF.

This chain links TRBV6-5 with TRBJ2-3; a weak D match, TRBD1 (6 bases). Trimming stripped 0 bases from V and 6 bases from J, with 13 bases between. The CDR3 covers 15 residues. CDR1 MNHEY and CDR2 SVGAGI come from the germline V gene. CDR3 bases: TGTGCCAGCAGTTACTCCCCAGGGGCCGTTGATACGCAGTATTTT. Its protein is CASSYSPGAVDTQYF.

The chain has TRBV9 and TRBJ2-3; 9 bases match TRBD2. Germline values: CDR1 SGDLS, CDR2 YYNGEE. J was trimmed by 6 bases and V by 0 bases; bases with no gene match: 8. The CDR3 is made up of 16 amino acids. The CDR3: CASSVGVAGVADTQYF. CDR3 nucleotide sequence: TGTGCCAGCAGCGTAGGAGTAGCGGGAGTAGCCGATACGCAGTATTTT. Complete variable domain (other parts from reference TRBV9 and TRBJ2-3): DSGVTQTPKHLITATGQRVTLRCSPRSGDLSVYWYQQSLDQGLQFLIQYYNGEERAKGNILERFSAQQFPDLHSELNLSSLELGDSALYFCASSVGVAGVADTQYFGPGTRLTVL.